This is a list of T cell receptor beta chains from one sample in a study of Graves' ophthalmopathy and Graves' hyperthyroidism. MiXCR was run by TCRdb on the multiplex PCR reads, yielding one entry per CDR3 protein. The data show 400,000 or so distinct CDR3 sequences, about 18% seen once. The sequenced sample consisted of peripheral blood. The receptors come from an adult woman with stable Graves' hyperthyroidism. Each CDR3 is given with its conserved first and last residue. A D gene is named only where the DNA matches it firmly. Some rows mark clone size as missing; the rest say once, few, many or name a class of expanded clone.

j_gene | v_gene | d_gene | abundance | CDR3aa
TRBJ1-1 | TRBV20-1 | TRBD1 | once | CSTDRGVDEAFF
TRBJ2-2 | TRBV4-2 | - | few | CASSQLSGTPNTGELFF
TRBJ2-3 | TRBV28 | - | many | CACSGHTDTQYF
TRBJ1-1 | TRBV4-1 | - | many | CASSQDRGVNTEAFF
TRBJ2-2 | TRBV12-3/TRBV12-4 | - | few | CASSFGQGGTGELFF
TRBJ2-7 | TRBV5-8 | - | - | CASSLGRLTLREQYF
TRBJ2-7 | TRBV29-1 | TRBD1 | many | CSAVGQGAYNEQYF
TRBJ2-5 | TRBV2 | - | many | CASSEGAARQETQYF
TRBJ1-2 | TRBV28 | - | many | CASGGGDYGYTF
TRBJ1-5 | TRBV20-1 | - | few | CSAAPGAPGNQPQHF
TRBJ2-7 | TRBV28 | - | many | CTSSLVGEQYF
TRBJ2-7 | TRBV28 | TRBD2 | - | CASSLSFGLSGFSYEQYF
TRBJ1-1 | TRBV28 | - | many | CASSLMARDNTFF
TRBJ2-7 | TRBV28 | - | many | CASTGTSGKDGYEQYF
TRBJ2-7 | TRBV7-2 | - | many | CASSFTAGDYEQYF
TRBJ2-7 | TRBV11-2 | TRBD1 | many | CASSFDRASYEQYF
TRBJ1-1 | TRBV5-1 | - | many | CASSPGGAGPSMNTEAFF
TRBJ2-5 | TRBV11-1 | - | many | CASSLFRILDRWTQETQYF
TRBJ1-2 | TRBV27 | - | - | CASSKRPQADGYTF
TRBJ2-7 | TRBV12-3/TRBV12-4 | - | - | CASSLGTAYYEQYF
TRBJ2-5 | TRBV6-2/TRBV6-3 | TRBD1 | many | CASSSFGQGAETQYF
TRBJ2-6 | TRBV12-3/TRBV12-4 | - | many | CASSPNPGAGANVLTF
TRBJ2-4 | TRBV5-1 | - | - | CASSLDSGVAKNIQYF
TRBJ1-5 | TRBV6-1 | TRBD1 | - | CASSSGQGNNQPQHF
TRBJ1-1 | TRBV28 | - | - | CASSLITGPVGAFF
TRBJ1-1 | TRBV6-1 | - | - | CASSERQHAYMNTEAFF
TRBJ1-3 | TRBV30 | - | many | CAWSVRRGPGNTIYF
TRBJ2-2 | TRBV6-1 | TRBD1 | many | CASRKGQGVGTGELFF
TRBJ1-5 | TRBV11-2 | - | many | CASSLGFGHLTSNQPQHF
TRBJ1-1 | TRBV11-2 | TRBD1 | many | CASSLTGGGTEAFF
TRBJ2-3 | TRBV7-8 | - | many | CASSSRGGPATDTQYF
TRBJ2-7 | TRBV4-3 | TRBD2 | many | CASSQYFSREGRREQYF
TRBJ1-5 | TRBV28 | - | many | CASSLVSPRGAGQPQHF
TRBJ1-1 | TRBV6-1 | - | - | CASRLDNLNTEAFF
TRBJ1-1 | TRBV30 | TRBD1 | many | CAWAWGQGATEAFF
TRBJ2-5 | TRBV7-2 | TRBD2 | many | CASSTGFSGLAGVETQYF
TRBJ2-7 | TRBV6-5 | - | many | CASSYSTTTPYEQYF
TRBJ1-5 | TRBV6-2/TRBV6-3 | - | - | CASSYGPGSNQPQHF
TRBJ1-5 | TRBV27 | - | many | CASSLYVGGGQPQHF
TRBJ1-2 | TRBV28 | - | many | CASSSDRNIYGYTF
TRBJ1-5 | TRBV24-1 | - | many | CATSDLRQPQHF
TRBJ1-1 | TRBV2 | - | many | CASREGGADTEAFF
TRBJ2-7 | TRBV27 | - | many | CASGQTRGEQYF
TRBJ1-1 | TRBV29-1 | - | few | CSVEDYLWGGNTEAFF
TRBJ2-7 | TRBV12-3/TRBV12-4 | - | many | CASSFRFQQYF
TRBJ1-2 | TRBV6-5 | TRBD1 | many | CASSYSTGENTF
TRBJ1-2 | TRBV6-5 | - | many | CASKPTGGYGYTF
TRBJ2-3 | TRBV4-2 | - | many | CASSQEGTDTQYF
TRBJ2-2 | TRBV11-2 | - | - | CASSPPPSAANTGGLFF
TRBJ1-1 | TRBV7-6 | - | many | CASSPRRGALNTEAFF
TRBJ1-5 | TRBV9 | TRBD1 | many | CASGVGTGVSQPQHF
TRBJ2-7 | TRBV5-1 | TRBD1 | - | CASSRQGIIYEQYF
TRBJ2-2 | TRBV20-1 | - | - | CSARSPRGTGELFF